These 21 T cell receptor beta chains originate from one sample sequenced in a study of T-cell memory formation after mild COVID-19. MiXCR was run by TCRdb on the 5' RACE reads, yielding one entry per CDR3 protein. Found here are approximately 560,000 distinct CDR3 sequences, around 15% of them singletons; the top ten hold around 7.8%. Sequences were obtained from PBMCs or a T cell subset sorted from them (not recorded which). These receptors were obtained from an adult woman who had mild COVID-19 (a few samples of this study predate the infection). Cell type and time point are not known.

In this sample, this clonotype turned up a few times. The V gene is TRBV19, the J gene TRBJ2-7; D ambiguous. CDR1 LNHDA and CDR2 SQIVND come from the germline V gene (reference sequence). V was clipped by 3 bases and J by 0 bases, with 9 bases between them. The CDR3 is made up of 14 amino acids. CDR3 bases: TGTGCCAGTAGTATCTCAAAGAGCTCCTACGAGCAGTACTTC. This codes for CASSISKSSYEQYF.

The rearrangement joins TRBV12-3 or TRBV12-4 to TRBJ2-1; TRBD2 matches 9 bases. The CDR3 is 16 residues long. V lost 6 bases to trimming and J lost 3 bases; unmatched junction nucleotides: 9. CDR3 region: CASRGVSGRNYNEQFF. CDR3 nucleotide sequence: TGTGCCAGCAGGGGGGTGAGCGGGAGGAACTACAATGAGCAGTTCTTC.

As for this clonotype: This may arise from a read error, as a much more abundant clone is one base away. The chain couples TRBV20-1 to TRBJ2-2, with TRBD2 matching over 12 bases. Germline loops: CDR1 DFQATT, CDR2 SNEGSKA (reference sequence). The CDR3 length is 13 residues. V was pared by 5 bases and J by 10 bases, with 5 bases of the junction left unmatched. DNA of the CDR3: TGCAGTGCTGGGGGACTAGCGGGCGTGGAGCTGTTTTTT. Its translation: CSAGGLAGVELFF.

The gene calls are TRBV7-9 and TRBJ1-4; TRBD1 is a possible D gene (5 bases). The length of the CDR3 is 18 residues. Germline V gene sequence: CDR1 SEHNR, CDR2 FQNEAQ (reference sequence). Deletions cut 1 base from V and 4 bases from J, with 19 bases between. In nucleotides, the CDR3 is TGTGCCAGCAGCTTAGGATCTGCACCGGGACCCGATAATGAAAAACTGTTTTTT. It yields the protein CASSLGSAPGPDNEKLFF.

The V and J genes are TRBV7-2 and TRBJ2-7; 9 bases agree with TRBD2. Germline loops: CDR1 SGHTA, CDR2 FQGNSA. The CDR3 runs to 17 residues. Unmatched junction bases numbered 9, after V lost 3 bases and J lost 0 bases. CDR3 nucleotide sequence: TGTGCCAGCAGCTTTTCCTCAGCGGGAGGTCTCTCCTACGAGCAGTACTTC. Translating gives CASSFSSAGGLSYEQYF.

This clonotype was detected a few times. The rearrangement links TRBV29-1 to TRBJ1-5, with D unclear. V lost 4 bases, J lost 2 bases, and 15 bases lay in between. Germline V gene sequence: CDR1 SQVTM, CDR2 ANQGSEA. The CDR3 runs 15 residues. In DNA form, the CDR3 reads TGCAGCGTTGTTGAGAATCTGAGAGGCAATCAGCCCCAGCATTTT. Translated, it gives CSVVENLRGNQPQHF. Full variable domain (rest looked up from reference TRBV29-1 and TRBJ1-5): SAVISQKPSRDICQRGTSLTIQCQVDSQVTMMFWYRQQPGQSLTLIATANQGSEATYESGFVIDKFPISRPNLTFSTLTVSNMSPEDSSIYLCSVVENLRGNQPQHFGDGTRLSIL.

The V call is TRBV5-5, the J call TRBJ1-4, with D tentatively TRBD1 (5 bases). CDR1 and CDR2 from the germline V gene are SGHKS and YYEKEE (reference sequence). V lost 3 bases to trimming and J lost 3 bases, with 12 bases between them. CDR3 length: 15 amino acids. The CDR3 spells CASSSRGLANEKLFF. The CDR3 DNA reads TGTGCCAGCAGCTCCCGGGGGTTGGCTAATGAAAAACTGTTTTTT.

This chain links TRBV7-8 with TRBJ2-7; D remains ambiguous. V lost 5 bases, J lost 6 bases, and 14 bases lay in between. The CDR3 contains 13 residues. Germline CDR1 reads SGHVS; CDR2 reads FQNEAQ. The CDR3 DNA reads TGTGCCAGCAGCGTGACGGATCGCCTCGAGCAGTACTTC. It codes for CASSVTDRLEQYF.

This clonotype occurred a few times. The V call is TRBV4-1, the J call TRBJ1-5; D perhaps matches TRBD1 (6 bases). The germline gives CDR1 MGHRA, CDR2 YSYEKL. V was shortened by 1 base and J by 5 bases, with 6 bases between the two germline ends. This CDR3 is built from 13 residues. The CDR3 coding sequence is TGCGCCAGCAGCCAAGGGACAGATCAGCCCCAGCATTTT. Its translation: CASSQGTDQPQHF.

The sample holds a few counts of this clonotype. The chain links TRBV5-6 to TRBJ2-7; D unclear. Germline V gives CDR1 SGHDT, CDR2 YYEEEE. The CDR3 consists of 13 residues. The V and J ends lost 3 bases and 2 bases respectively, with 9 bases between them. CDR3 in DNA: TGTGCCAGCAGCTCCTCCCCTCCCTACGAGCAGTACTTC. Amino acid sequence: CASSSSPPYEQYF. The whole variable domain, remainder taken from reference TRBV5-6 and TRBJ2-7, is DAGVTQSPTHLIKTRGQQVTLRCSPKSGHDTVSWYQQALGQGPQFIFQYYEEEERQRGNFPDRFSGHQFPNYSSELNVNALLLGDSALYLCASSSSPPYEQYFGPGTRLTVT.

The chain employs TRBV19 and TRBJ1-2, with D tentatively TRBD1 (5 bases). The CDR3 is made up of 15 amino acids. Trimming shortened V by 1 base and J by 1 base, and 10 bases separated the two germline ends. CDR1 is LNHDA and CDR2 is SQIVND in the germline V gene (reference sequence). CDR3 nucleotides: TGTGCCAGTAGTATAGGGCAGGGATATAACTATGGCTACACCTTC. This sequence encodes CASSIGQGYNYGYTF.

This clonotype was recorded a few times. The chain recombines TRBV29-1 with TRBJ2-1; 8 positions agree with TRBD2. There are 18 residues in the CDR3. The trim removed 4 bases at V and 5 bases at J, leaving 19 bases unmatched. Germline CDR1 and CDR2: SQVTM and ANQGSEA. Here the CDR3 reads CSVAGAFPSGGINNEQFF. In nucleotides, the CDR3 is TGCAGCGTTGCTGGTGCGTTTCCGAGCGGGGGCATTAACAATGAGCAGTTCTTC.

The chain couples TRBV30 to TRBJ1-1, with D perhaps matching TRBD1 (5 bases). Germline-derived CDR1 and CDR2 are GTSNPN and SVGIG (reference sequence). Trimming took 2 bases from V and 4 from J, leaving 8 bases between them. CDR3 length: 12 residues. CDR3 coding DNA: TGTGCCTGGAGTTCAGGGTTCACTGAAGCTTTCTTT. This sequence encodes CAWSSGFTEAFF.

This clonotype showed up just a few times. The chain employs TRBV6-6 and TRBJ2-7; D is ambiguous. The V and J ends lost 7 bases and 3 bases respectively, with 13 bases between them. Per the germline V gene, CDR1 is MNHNY and CDR2 is SVGAGI (reference sequence). This CDR3 spans 13 amino acids. CDR3 coding DNA: TGTGCCAGCACCCTGCACATTAACTACGAGCAGTACTTC. Its protein is CASTLHINYEQYF.

This clonotype was picked up a small number of times. The gene calls are TRBV18 and TRBJ1-5; D unresolved. V shed 2 bases and J shed 4 bases, with 9 bases lying between them. Germline CDR1 and CDR2: KGHSH and LQKENI. This CDR3 spans 14 amino acids. In DNA form, the CDR3 reads TGTGCCAGCTCACCAAATGGGGTAAATCAGCCCCAGCATTTT. It codes for CASSPNGVNQPQHF.

The chain combines TRBV12-3 or TRBV12-4 with TRBJ1-5, with no clear D. Deletions cut 6 bases from V and 1 base from J, with 22 bases between. The CDR3 totals 18 residues. The CDR3 sequence is CASSPTSKVGVSNQPQHF. CDR3 DNA sequence: TGTGCCAGCAGCCCGACCTCGAAGGTCGGGGTCAGCAATCAGCCCCAGCATTTT.

The chain carries TRBV2 and TRBJ2-5, with 8 bases matching TRBD1. V gave up 1 base and J gave up 0 bases; unmatched junction bases: 4. The CDR3 is 16 residues long. Germline values: CDR1 SNHLY, CDR2 FYNNEI. CDR3 in amino acids: CASSEGTGYDQETQYF. The CDR3 region has the DNA TGTGCCAGCAGTGAAGGGACAGGGTACGACCAAGAGACCCAGTACTTC.

Worth noting for this clonotype: The junction shows a germline mismatch at one end, possibly a read error. The V call is TRBV3-1, the J call TRBJ2-7, with 9 bases fitting TRBD2. This CDR3 comprises 14 residues. The germline CDR1 and CDR2 sequences are LGHDT and YNNKEL (reference sequence). The CDR3 region has the DNA TGCGCCAGCGAGTCTAGCGGGGACCTTTACGAGCAGTACTTC. Residues: CASESSGDLYEQYF.

This clonotype appeared a few times. The CDR3 region has the DNA TGTGCCAGCAGCACCCTTGCCTGGCGGGGGGGATCAGATACGCAGTATTTT. Protein sequence: CASSTLAWRGGSDTQYF. This chain joins TRBV5-6 and TRBJ2-3; 9 positions match TRBD2. V lost 4 bases, J lost 4 bases, and 13 bases stayed unmatched. The V gene's germline CDR1 is SGHDT and CDR2 YYEEEE. The length of the CDR3 is 17 residues.

The V call is TRBV15, the J call TRBJ1-2; the D is unclear. V was clipped by 0 bases and J by 2 bases, with 10 bases between them. In germline, CDR1 is LNHNV, CDR2 YYDKDF (reference sequence). The CDR3 covers 15 residues. CDR3: CATSRDRASNYGYTF. The CDR3 bases are TGTGCCACCAGCAGAGATAGGGCCAGCAACTATGGCTACACCTTC.

This clonotype was seen a single time. This chain connects TRBV18 to TRBJ1-5, with D hard to call. The CDR3 runs 15 residues. CDR1 and CDR2 from the germline V gene are KGHSH and LQKENI. The V end was cut by 1 base, the J end by 4 bases, with 11 bases between. In nucleotides, the CDR3 is TGTGCCAGCTCACCACAGAATAGGGTTAATCAGCCCCAGCATTTT. Protein sequence: CASSPQNRVNQPQHF.